These 28 T cell receptor beta chains were all obtained from the same sample, sequenced in a study of blood T cells in healthy people across ages. A second PCR, run for roughly 7 to 12 cycles, used a sample-barcoded 5' primer plus a J-beta primer mix. TCRdb called the 5' RACE reads again in MiXCR, with one record for every CDR3 protein. Of around 1,800,000 distinct CDR3 sequences in the sample, roughly 43% were seen once. Sequenced input: blood. The receptors here all came from a human donor in good health.

This sequence joins TRBV5-4 and TRBJ2-6; D is unresolved. The CDR3 extends over 15 amino acids. With 3 bases removed from V and 1 base from J, the gap between germline ends came to 8 bases. Germline assignment: CDR1 SGHNT and CDR2 YYREEE (reference sequence). The CDR3 DNA reads as TGTGCCAGCAGCTGGACGAGGTCTGGGGCCAACGTCCTGACTTTC. Encoded protein: CASSWTRSGANVLTF.

The chain recombines TRBV27 with TRBJ1-1; 11 bases line up with TRBD1. J was trimmed by 3 bases and V by 5 bases; bases with no gene match: 5. Per germline, CDR1 MNHEY and CDR2 SMNVEV (reference sequence). The CDR3 is 15 residues long. The CDR3, as DNA: TGTGCCAGCAGTCCACCGGACAGGGGGCACACTGAAGCTTTCTTT. Its translation: CASSPPDRGHTEAFF.

V and J are TRBV3-1 and TRBJ1-2; D is uncertain. Germline-derived CDR1 and CDR2 are LGHDT and YNNKEL (reference sequence). The CDR3 contains 15 residues. V lost 0 bases, J lost 7 bases, and 15 bases lay in between. CDR3 nucleotide sequence: TGTGCCAGCAGCCAAGATATTGGGCGGGGAGCTGGCTACACCTTC. This codes for CASSQDIGRGAGYTF.

This clonotype was picked up a small number of times. The chain employs TRBV12-3 or TRBV12-4 and TRBJ1-1; possible D gene TRBD1, 5 bases. This CDR3 comprises 15 residues. V gave up 5 bases and J gave up 2 bases, with 15 bases separating them. The CDR3 protein is CASSPPGRANTEAFF. For the CDR3, the DNA is TGTGCCAGCAGTCCTCCAGGGAGGGCTAACACTGAAGCTTTCTTT.

This chain links TRBV12-3 or TRBV12-4 with TRBJ2-1; 12 nucleotides align to TRBD2. The CDR3 loop spans 15 amino acids. The junction had 5 bases not matched to a gene; V was cut back by 6 bases and J by 5 bases. CDR3 sequence: CASSPSGGGHNEQFF. The CDR3 bases are TGTGCCAGCAGCCCTAGCGGGGGGGGTCACAATGAGCAGTTCTTC.

The rearrangement joins TRBV5-1 to TRBJ2-7; D gene unclear. Germline CDR1 reads SGHRS; CDR2 reads YFSETQ. V was cut by 4 bases and J by 2 bases, with 10 bases left in between. This CDR3 has 13 amino acids. The CDR3 spells CASSPMGTYEQYF. The CDR3 nucleotides are TGCGCCAGCAGCCCTATGGGAACCTACGAGCAGTACTTC.

About this clonotype: The conserved phenylalanine or tryptophan is not found at the CDR3 terminus, so this likely reflects a read error. The gene calls are TRBV4-1 and TRBJ1-4; 7 bases are shared with TRBD1. With 5 bases clipped from V and 4 bases from J, the junction kept 13 bases outside the gene matches. The CDR3 has 17 residues. From germline, CDR1 is MGHRA and CDR2 YSYEKL. The CDR3 nucleotides read TGCGCCAGCAGCGAAAGGGACAGACGTGAGATTAATGAAAAACTGTTTTTG. This sequence encodes CASSERDRREINEKLFL.

This clonotype was observed a few times. V and J are TRBV12-3 or TRBV12-4 and TRBJ2-1; D remains unclear. The V end was cut by 2 bases, the J end by 7 bases, with 18 bases between. The CDR3 runs 16 residues. CDR3 in DNA: TGTGCCAGCAGTTTATATGGGCGGAGCAGGACGAATGAGCAGTTCTTC. Its translation is CASSLYGRSRTNEQFF.

This clonotype was counted between two and nine times. The chain employs TRBV2 and TRBJ1-6; 10 bases are shared with TRBD1. Germline V lookup: CDR1 SNHLY, CDR2 FYNNEI. The CDR3 is made up of 13 amino acids. Unmatched junction bases numbered 3, after V lost 8 bases and J lost 8 bases. The CDR3 sequence is CASADRGDSPLHF. CDR3 bases: TGTGCCAGCGCGGACAGGGGGGATTCACCCCTCCACTTT.

This clonotype came up a few times. This chain joins TRBV29-1 and TRBJ1-4; 8 bases map to TRBD1. Germline V gene sequence: CDR1 SQVTM, CDR2 ANQGSEA. The V gene end was trimmed by 2 bases and the J gene end by 7 bases; junction bases not matched to a gene: 3. CDR3 length: 13 amino acids. The CDR3 nucleotides are TGCAGCGTTGAACTGACAGGGGTTGAAAAACTGTTTTTT. It encodes CSVELTGVEKLFF.

The J gene is TRBJ2-4, the V gene TRBV29-1; 11 nucleotides line up with TRBD1. This CDR3 region has 14 residues. CDR1 SQVTM and CDR2 ANQGSEA come from the germline V gene. V trimming: 2 bases; J trimming: 13 bases; junction bases outside the gene matches: 10. This CDR3 is CSVEPGQGVGEQYF. The CDR3 DNA is TGCAGCGTTGAACCGGGACAGGGGGTTGGGGAGCAGTACTTC.

This clonotype has just a few counts. CDR3 loop: CASSEITDGEKLFF. The DNA for the CDR3 is TGTGCCAGCAGTGAAATAACGGATGGTGAAAAACTGTTTTTT. This chain connects TRBV25-1 to TRBJ1-4; D not certain. The V end lost 2 bases, the J end lost 7 bases, and 11 bases lay between the germline ends. CDR3 length: 14 amino acids. In germline, CDR1 is MGHDK, CDR2 SYGVNS.

This clonotype has more than one count but fewer than ten. The chain has TRBV5-1 and TRBJ2-7, with 7 bases matching TRBD1. V lost 4 bases and J lost 2; bases outside the gene matches: 6. CDR3 length: 14 amino acids. CDR1 and CDR2 from the germline V gene are SGHRS and YFSETQ. Here the CDR3 reads CASSRDSPAYEQYF. CDR3 coding DNA: TGCGCCAGCAGCCGGGACAGTCCCGCCTACGAGCAGTACTTC.

V is TRBV5-6 and J is TRBJ1-5, with no clear D. CDR1 is SGHDT, CDR2 YYEEEE, per germline. V lost 0 bases and J lost 3, with 10 bases in between. This CDR3 has 15 amino acids. Here the CDR3 reads CASSLAIGANQPQHF. CDR3 bases: TGTGCCAGCAGCTTGGCCATCGGAGCCAATCAGCCCCAGCATTTT.

This chain uses TRBV7-2 with TRBJ1-5; D unclear. With 2 bases removed from V and 2 bases from J, the gap between germline ends came to 10 bases. Germline assignment: CDR1 SGHTA and CDR2 FQGNSA. The CDR3 has 15 residues. The CDR3 DNA reads as TGTGCCAGCAGCTTAAGTTTGCGGGGCAATCAGCCCCAGCATTTT. As protein: CASSLSLRGNQPQHF.

The V call is TRBV5-5, the J call TRBJ2-5, with no clear D. Germline lookup yields CDR1 SGHKS and CDR2 YYEKEE (reference sequence). The CDR3 loop spans 13 amino acids. The V and J ends lost 3 bases and 11 bases respectively, with 17 bases between them. The CDR3 DNA sequence: TGTGCCAGCAGCTCTACCCTATACAATGAGCAGTACTTC. The encoded protein is CASSSTLYNEQYF.

This clonotype has a count of ten or more. One end of the junction varies from germline; a read error may be responsible. This chain connects TRBV2 to TRBJ2-1; D is unresolved. CDR1 and CDR2 from the germline V gene are SNHLY and FYNNEI. The CDR3 consists of 13 residues. This chain's CDR3 is CASREGSYNEQFF. CDR3 sequence (DNA): TGTGCCAGCAGAGAAGGCTCCTACAATGAGCAGTTCTTC.

V and J are TRBV7-9 and TRBJ2-5; D is perhaps TRBD2 (6 bases). Trimming pared 3 bases from V and 5 bases from J, leaving 10 bases between. Per germline, CDR1 SEHNR and CDR2 FQNEAQ (reference sequence). The CDR3 sequence is 13 residues long. CDR3: CASSLRDTETQYF. The CDR3 DNA sequence: TGTGCCAGCAGCTTGCGGGATACGGAGACCCAGTACTTC. Complete variable domain (other parts from reference TRBV7-9 and TRBJ2-5): DTGVSQNPRHKITKRGQNVTFRCDPISEHNRLYWYRQTLGQGPEFLTYFQNEAQLEKSRLLSDRFSAERPKGSFSTLEIQRTEQGDSAMYLCASSLRDTETQYFGPGTRLLVL.

The rearrangement joins TRBV12-3 or TRBV12-4 to TRBJ2-5, with 13 bases fitting TRBD2. The CDR3 has 15 amino acids. V was pared by 6 bases and J by 5 bases, with 6 bases of the junction left unmatched. This chain's CDR3 is CASRLGTSGDETQYF. DNA of the CDR3: TGTGCCAGCAGACTAGGGACTAGCGGGGATGAGACCCAGTACTTC.

This clonotype was seen more than once but under ten times. The DNA of the CDR3 is TGTGCCAGCTCCCCCGGGGACTCGGGAGGGCCGTACGAGCAGTACTTC. Its translation is CASSPGDSGGPYEQYF. The V call is TRBV18, the J call TRBJ2-7; TRBD2 matches 8 bases. CDR3 size: 16 residues. J was trimmed by 4 bases and V by 6 bases; bases with no gene match: 14. Per the germline V gene, CDR1 is KGHSH and CDR2 is LQKENI.

This clonotype showed up just a few times. The V gene is TRBV11-3, the J gene TRBJ2-7; possible D gene TRBD1, 6 bases. V dropped 2 bases and J dropped 0 bases, with 11 bases sitting between them. Germline values: CDR1 SGHNT, CDR2 YENEEA. The CDR3 runs 15 residues. The CDR3 reads CASSLLTGASYEQYF. In DNA, the CDR3 is TGTGCCAGCAGCTTACTGACAGGAGCCTCCTACGAGCAGTACTTC.

Remarks on this clonotype: It is likely a read error, because the conserved phenylalanine at the end of the CDR3 is missing. The chain couples TRBV6-5 to TRBJ2-1; 8 bases map to TRBD1. The CDR3 covers 16 residues. The junction had 7 bases not matched to a gene; V was cut back by 6 bases and J by 0 bases. Germline lookup yields CDR1 MNHEY and CDR2 SVGAGI. CDR3 in DNA: TGTGCCAGCAGAACCTACAGGGGGAACTCCTACAATGAGCAGTTCTGC. It codes for CASRTYRGNSYNEQFC.

CDR3 residues: CASSVRTTNEQFF. CDR3 coding DNA: TGCGCCAGCAGCGTACGGACTACCAATGAGCAGTTCTTC. The genes are TRBV5-1 and TRBJ2-1, with a possible D match to TRBD2 (6 bases). Trimming pared 4 bases from V and 6 bases from J, leaving 11 bases between. Germline values: CDR1 SGHRS, CDR2 YFSETQ. This CDR3 contains 13 residues.

The chain combines TRBV7-6 with TRBJ2-1, with 10 bases that match TRBD1. The CDR3 runs 16 residues. Germline-derived CDR1 and CDR2 are SGHVS and FNYEAQ. V shed 4 bases, J shed 6 bases, and the junction held 9 bases outside the gene matches. CDR3 nucleotide sequence: TGTGCCAGCAGCTCCCTGGGGGACAGGGGTTCCAATGAGCAGTTCTTC. It yields the protein CASSSLGDRGSNEQFF. Complete variable domain (other parts from reference TRBV7-6 and TRBJ2-1): GAGVSQSPRYKVTKRGQDVALRCDPISGHVSLYWYRQALGQGPEFLTYFNYEAQQDKSGLPNDRFSAERPEGSISTLTIQRTEQRDSAMYRCASSSLGDRGSNEQFFGPGTRLTVL.

This clonotype has just one count. The chain couples TRBV4-3 to TRBJ1-5, with D hard to call. The CDR3 is 16 amino acids. Between the trimmed V and J ends, which lost 6 bases and 2 bases, there was a span of 17 bases. Germline values: CDR1 LGHNA, CDR2 YSLEER. Written as DNA, the CDR3 is TGCGCCAGCAGACGACTACAATTTAAGGGCAATCAGCCCCAGCATTTT. Translating gives CASRRLQFKGNQPQHF.

The rearrangement joins TRBV5-6 to TRBJ2-3, with TRBD1 as a possible D gene (5 bases). Trimming stripped 3 bases from V and 9 bases from J, with 11 bases between. CDR1 SGHDT and CDR2 YYEEEE come from the germline V gene. CDR3 length: 12 residues. The DNA of the CDR3 is TGTGCCAGCAGCTCTCTGGGGCCGACGCAGTATTTT. It translates to CASSSLGPTQYF.

The chain employs TRBV4-1 and TRBJ2-1; D is uncertain. This CDR3 region has 13 residues. V lost 3 bases, J lost 9 bases, and 12 bases lay in between. Germline V gene data show CDR1 as MGHRA and CDR2 as YSYEKL. The CDR3: CASSHPALSEQFF. The CDR3 DNA reads as TGCGCCAGCAGCCACCCCGCCCTTTCTGAGCAGTTCTTC.

The J gene is TRBJ1-1, the V gene TRBV7-3, with D possibly TRBD1 on 5 matching bases. The CDR3 sequence is 16 residues long. Germline V CDR1 and CDR2: SGHTA, FQGTGA. V was shortened by 0 bases and J by 0 bases, with 11 bases between the two germline ends. The CDR3 nucleotides read TGTGCCAGCAGCTTAACCAGGGCCGTGCTGAACACTGAAGCTTTCTTT. Translation gives CASSLTRAVLNTEAFF.